This TCR beta chain was documented in a study of shared clonotypes between healthy human individuals. Study findings and constraints: With a few donors compared, roughly 4.9% of naive CD4 clonotypes were shared. Large depth notwithstanding, sorted-subset sequencing proved incomplete by rarefaction.

This clone appeared a single time. What it recognizes is unknown. The assay was immunoSEQ multiplex PCR, and TCRdb's table has in-frame clones only and misses some. The table includes approximately 330,000 clones, over 70% detected once. V lost 7 bases, J lost 3 bases, and 11 bases lay in between. The CDR3 sequence is 13 residues long. CDR1 and CDR2 from the germline V gene are LNHDA and SQIVND (reference sequence). The sequencing input was memory CD4+ T cells sorted from blood. Described subset: CD45RA-negative fraction. The chain links TRBV19 to TRBJ2-3; the D gene is possibly TRBD1 (5 bases). This clonotype was obtained from a man aged 25 to 45 in good health. CDR3 nucleotide sequence: TGTGCCAGTATTGGCAGGGTGACAGATACGCAGTATTTT. Protein: CASIGRVTDTQYF.